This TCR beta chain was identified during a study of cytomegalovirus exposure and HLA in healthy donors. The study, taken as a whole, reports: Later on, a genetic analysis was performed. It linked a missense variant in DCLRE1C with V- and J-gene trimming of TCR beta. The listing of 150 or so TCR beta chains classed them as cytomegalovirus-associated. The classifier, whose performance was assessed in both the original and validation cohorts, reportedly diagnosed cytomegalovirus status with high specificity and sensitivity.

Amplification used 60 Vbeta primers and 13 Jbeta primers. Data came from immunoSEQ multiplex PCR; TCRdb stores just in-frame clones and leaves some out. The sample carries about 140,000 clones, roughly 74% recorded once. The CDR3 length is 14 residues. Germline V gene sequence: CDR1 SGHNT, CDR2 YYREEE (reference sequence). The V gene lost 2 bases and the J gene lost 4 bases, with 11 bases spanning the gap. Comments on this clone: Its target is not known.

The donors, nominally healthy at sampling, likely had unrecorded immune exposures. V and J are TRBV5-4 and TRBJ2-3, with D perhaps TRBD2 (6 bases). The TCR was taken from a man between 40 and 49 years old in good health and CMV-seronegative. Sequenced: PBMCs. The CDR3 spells CASSFPGEADTQYF. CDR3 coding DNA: TGTGCCAGCAGCTTCCCCGGGGAGGCAGATACGCAGTATTTT.